This T cell receptor beta chain derives from a study of siplizumab effects on memory and regulatory T cells. Whole-study findings and limits: Naive T cells apparently outstripped memory cells in diversity and seemed major alloresponse contributors. There were only a minor fraction of alloreactive clones that mapped to unstimulated subsets.

The data were produced by immunoSEQ multiplex PCR, yet TCRdb's version contains in-frame clones alone and is incomplete. Of roughly 68,000 clones in the sample, approximately 82% were seen once. CDR1 and CDR2 (germline): MGHDK, SYGVNS. Trimming pared 3 bases from V and 7 bases from J, leaving 9 bases between. The CDR3 consists of 12 residues. Concerning this clone: Antigen: not known.

The sample taken for sequencing was memory CD4+ T cells sorted from blood. The chain couples TRBV25-1 to TRBJ2-5; no firm D call. This receptor was obtained from a human donor in good health. The CDR3 is CASSEGTSTQYF. CDR3 nucleotide sequence: TGTGCCAGCAGTGAGGGCACCTCGACCCAGTACTTC.